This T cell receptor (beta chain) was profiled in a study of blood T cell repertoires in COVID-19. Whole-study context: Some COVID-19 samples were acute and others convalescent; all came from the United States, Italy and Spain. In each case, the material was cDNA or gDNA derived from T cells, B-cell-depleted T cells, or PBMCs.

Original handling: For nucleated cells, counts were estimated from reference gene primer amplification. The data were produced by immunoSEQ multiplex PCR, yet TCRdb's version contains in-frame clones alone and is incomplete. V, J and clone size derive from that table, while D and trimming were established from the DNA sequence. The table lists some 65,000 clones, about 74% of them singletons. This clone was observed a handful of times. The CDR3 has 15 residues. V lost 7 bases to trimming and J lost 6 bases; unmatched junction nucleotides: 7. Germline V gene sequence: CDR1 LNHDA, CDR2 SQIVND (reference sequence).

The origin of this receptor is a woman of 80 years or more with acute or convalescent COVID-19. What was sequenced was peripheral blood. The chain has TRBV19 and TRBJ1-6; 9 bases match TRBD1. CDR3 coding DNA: TGTGCCAGTAAAACCCCGGGACAGGGTAATTCACCCCTCCACTTT. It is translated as CASKTPGQGNSPLHF.